The sequence of this T cell receptor beta chain was determined in a study of blood T cell repertoires in COVID-19. Overall study: The cDNA or gDNA used as material had been derived from T cells, B-cell-depleted T cells, or PBMCs.

Only one count was recorded for this clone. As handled by the study authors: Reference gene primers were amplified, and this amplification served to estimate nucleated cell counts. Assay: immunoSEQ multiplex PCR; the TCRdb copy retains only in-frame clones and omits some. For V, J and clone size, that table is used; D and trimming come from the DNA. This sample has about 68,000 clones, with 86% found just once. The CDR3 consists of 14 residues. In germline, CDR1 is ENHRY, CDR2 SYGVKD. The V end was cut by 6 bases, the J end by 2 bases, with 13 bases between. This clonotype was sampled from a man over 45 with acute or convalescent COVID-19. The V call is TRBV10-3, the J call TRBJ2-5, with TRBD1 as a possible D gene (6 bases). Sequencing was carried out using peripheral blood. This chain's CDR3 is CAISRDMIQETQYF. CDR3 DNA sequence: TGTGCCATCAGCCGGGACATGATACAAGAGACCCAGTACTTC.